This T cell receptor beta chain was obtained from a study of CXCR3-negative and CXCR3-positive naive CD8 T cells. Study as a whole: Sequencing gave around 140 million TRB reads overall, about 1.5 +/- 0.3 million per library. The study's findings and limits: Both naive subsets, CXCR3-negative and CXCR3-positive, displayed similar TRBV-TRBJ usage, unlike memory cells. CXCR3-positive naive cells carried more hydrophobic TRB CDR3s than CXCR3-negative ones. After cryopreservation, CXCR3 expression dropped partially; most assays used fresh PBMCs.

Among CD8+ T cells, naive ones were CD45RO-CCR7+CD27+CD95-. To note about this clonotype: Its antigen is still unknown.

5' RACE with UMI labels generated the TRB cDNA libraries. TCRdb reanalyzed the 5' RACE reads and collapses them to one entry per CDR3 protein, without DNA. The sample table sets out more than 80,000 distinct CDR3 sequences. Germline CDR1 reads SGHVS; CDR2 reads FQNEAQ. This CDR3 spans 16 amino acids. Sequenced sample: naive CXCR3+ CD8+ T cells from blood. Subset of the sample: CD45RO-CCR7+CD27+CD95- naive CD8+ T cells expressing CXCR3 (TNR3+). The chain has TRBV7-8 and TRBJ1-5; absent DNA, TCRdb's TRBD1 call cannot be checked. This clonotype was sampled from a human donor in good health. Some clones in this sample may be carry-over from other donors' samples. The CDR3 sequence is CASSYEGAPLNDPQHF. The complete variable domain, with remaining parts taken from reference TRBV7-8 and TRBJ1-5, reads GAGVSQSPRYKVAKRGQDVALRCDPISGHVSLFWYQQALGQGPEFLTYFQNEAQLDKSGLPSDRFFAERPEGSVSTLKIQRTQQEDSAVYLCASSYEGAPLNDPQHFGDGTRLSIL.